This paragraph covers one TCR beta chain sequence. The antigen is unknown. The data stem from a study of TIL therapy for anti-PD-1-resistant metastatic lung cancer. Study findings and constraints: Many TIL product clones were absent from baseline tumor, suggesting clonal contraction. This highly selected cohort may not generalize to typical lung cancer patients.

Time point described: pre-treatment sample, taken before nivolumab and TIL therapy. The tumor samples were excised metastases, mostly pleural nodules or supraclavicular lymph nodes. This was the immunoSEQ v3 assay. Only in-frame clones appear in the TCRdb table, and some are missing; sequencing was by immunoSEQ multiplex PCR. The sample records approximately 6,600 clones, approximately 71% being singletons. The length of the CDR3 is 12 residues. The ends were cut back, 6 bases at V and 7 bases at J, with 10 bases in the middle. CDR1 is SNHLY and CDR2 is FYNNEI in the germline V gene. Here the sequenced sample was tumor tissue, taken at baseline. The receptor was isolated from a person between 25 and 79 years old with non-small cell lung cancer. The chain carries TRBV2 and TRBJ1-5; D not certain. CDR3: CASSPSVQPQHF. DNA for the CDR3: TGTGCCAGCAGCCCTTCAGTACAGCCCCAGCATTTT.